The clone carrying this T cell receptor beta chain came up a few times. This sample was included in a study of T-cell reconstitution after alpha-beta-depleted transplantation in children. Germline V gene data show CDR1 as DFQATT and CDR2 as SNEGSKA (reference sequence). The V gene end was trimmed by 1 base and the J gene end by 2 bases; junction bases not matched to a gene: 6. This CDR3 has 16 residues. Unique molecular identifiers were incorporated during preparation of the TCRbeta library. TCRdb analysed the PCR reads with MiXCR anew, one entry per CDR3 protein. The data contain 200,000 to 250,000 distinct CDR3 sequences, around 12% of them seen just once; the ten biggest clones take up approximately 2.9%.

This sequence originates from a human donor who donated a stem cell graft to a child with acute lymphoblastic leukemia. The genes are TRBV20-1 and TRBJ2-3; TRBD2 aligns across 10 bases. The material sequenced was PBMCs from the stem cell graft donor, taken from the stem cell graft. The CDR3 protein is CSARGLAGDNTDTQYF. As DNA, the CDR3 is TGCAGTGCTAGAGGGCTAGCGGGGGATAACACAGATACGCAGTATTTT.